This T cell receptor beta chain was recovered during a study of blood T cell repertoires in COVID-19. V dropped 7 bases and J dropped 7; count of bases not matched to a gene: 15. The CDR3 totals 16 residues. The germline gives CDR1 SGHTA, CDR2 FQGNSA. In the original analysis: Estimates of nucleated cell counts were drawn from the amplification of reference gene primers. The repertoire was sequenced with immunoSEQ multiplex PCR; TCRdb's copy has only in-frame clones and lacks some. For V, J and clone size, that table is used; D and trimming come from the DNA. Of hundreds of thousands of clones in the sample, approximately 91% were seen once.

The chain recombines TRBV7-2 with TRBJ2-5; 10 bases map to TRBD2. Sequenced input: peripheral blood. The TCR sequence derives from a woman in her sixties or seventies with COVID-19, enrolled during active disease. The CDR3 here is CASTPGAASGGATQYF. In nucleotides, the CDR3 is TGTGCCAGCACCCCCGGTGCCGCTAGCGGGGGTGCGACCCAGTACTTC.